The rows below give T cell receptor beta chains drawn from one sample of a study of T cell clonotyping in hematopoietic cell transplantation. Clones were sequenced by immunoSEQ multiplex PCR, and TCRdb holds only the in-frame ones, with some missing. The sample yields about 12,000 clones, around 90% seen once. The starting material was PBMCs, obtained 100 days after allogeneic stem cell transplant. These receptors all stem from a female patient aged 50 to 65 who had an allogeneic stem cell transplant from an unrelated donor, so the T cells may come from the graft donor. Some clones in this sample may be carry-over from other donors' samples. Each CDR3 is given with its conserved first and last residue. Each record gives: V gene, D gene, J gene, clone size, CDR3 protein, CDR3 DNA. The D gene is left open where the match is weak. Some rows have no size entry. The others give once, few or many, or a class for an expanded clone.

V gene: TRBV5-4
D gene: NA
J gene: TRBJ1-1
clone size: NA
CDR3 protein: CASSSPPNRANEAFF
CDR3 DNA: TGTGCCAGCAGCTCCCCTCCGAACAGGGCGAATGAAGCTTTCTTT

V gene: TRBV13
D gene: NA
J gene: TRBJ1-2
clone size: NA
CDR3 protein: CATLPRGPSGGYTF
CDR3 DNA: TGTGCCACCCTCCCTAGGGGCCCTTCGGGGGGCTACACCTTC

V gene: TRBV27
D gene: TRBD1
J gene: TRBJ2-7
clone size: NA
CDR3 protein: CASSLFNPGQGMYEQYF
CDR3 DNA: TGTGCCAGCAGTTTATTCAATCCGGGACAGGGAATGTACGAGCAGTACTTC

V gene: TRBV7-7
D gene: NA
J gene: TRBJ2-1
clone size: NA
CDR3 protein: CASSLDGLRQFF
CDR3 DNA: TGTGCCAGCAGCTTAGATGGCCTCCGACAGTTCTTC

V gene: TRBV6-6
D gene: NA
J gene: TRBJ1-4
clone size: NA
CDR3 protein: CASSSTNEKLFF
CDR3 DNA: TGTGCCAGCAGTTCAACTAATGAAAAACTGTTTTTT

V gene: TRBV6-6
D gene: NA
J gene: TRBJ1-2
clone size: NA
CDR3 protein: CASRGPDKNYGYTF
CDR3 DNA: TGTGCCAGCAGAGGTCCGGACAAAAACTATGGCTACACCTTC

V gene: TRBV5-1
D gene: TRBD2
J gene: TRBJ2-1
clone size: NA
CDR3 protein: CASSLSGSPYNEQFF
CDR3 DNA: TGCGCCAGCAGCTTGAGCGGGAGTCCCTACAATGAGCAGTTCTTC

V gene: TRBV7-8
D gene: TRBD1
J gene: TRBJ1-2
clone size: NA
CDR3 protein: CASSQDLGQGGRGYTF
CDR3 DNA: TGTGCCAGCAGCCAAGATCTCGGACAGGGAGGGCGAGGCTACACCTTC

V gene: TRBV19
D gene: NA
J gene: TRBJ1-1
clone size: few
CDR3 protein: CASSIWGNTEAFF
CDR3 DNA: TGTGCCAGTAGTATTTGGGGGAACACTGAAGCTTTCTTT

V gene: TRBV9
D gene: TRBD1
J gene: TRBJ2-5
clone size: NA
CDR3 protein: CASSPTSGQGLVETQYF
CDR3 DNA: TGTGCCAGCAGCCCGACGTCGGGACAGGGGCTTGTAGAGACCCAGTACTTC

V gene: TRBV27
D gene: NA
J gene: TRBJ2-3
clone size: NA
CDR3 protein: CATRTGYSTDTQYF
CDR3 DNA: TGTGCCACCCGGACCGGCTATAGCACAGATACGCAGTATTTT

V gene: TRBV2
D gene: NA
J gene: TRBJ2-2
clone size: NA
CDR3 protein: CASLVDANTGELFF
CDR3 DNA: TGTGCCAGCCTAGTTGACGCGAACACCGGGGAGCTGTTTTTT

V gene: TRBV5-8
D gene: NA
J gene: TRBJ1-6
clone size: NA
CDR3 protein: CASSSRGVSPLHF
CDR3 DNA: TGTGCCAGCAGCTCCCGTGGTGTCTCACCCCTCCACTTT

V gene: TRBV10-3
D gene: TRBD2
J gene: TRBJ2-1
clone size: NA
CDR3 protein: CAISPAGSSYNEQFF
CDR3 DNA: TGTGCCATCAGTCCAGCGGGAAGCTCCTACAATGAGCAGTTCTTC

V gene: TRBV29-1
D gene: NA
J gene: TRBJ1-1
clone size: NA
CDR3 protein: CSVAAGGRENTEAFF
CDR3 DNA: TGCAGCGTTGCCGCGGGGGGACGGGAGAACACTGAAGCTTTCTTT